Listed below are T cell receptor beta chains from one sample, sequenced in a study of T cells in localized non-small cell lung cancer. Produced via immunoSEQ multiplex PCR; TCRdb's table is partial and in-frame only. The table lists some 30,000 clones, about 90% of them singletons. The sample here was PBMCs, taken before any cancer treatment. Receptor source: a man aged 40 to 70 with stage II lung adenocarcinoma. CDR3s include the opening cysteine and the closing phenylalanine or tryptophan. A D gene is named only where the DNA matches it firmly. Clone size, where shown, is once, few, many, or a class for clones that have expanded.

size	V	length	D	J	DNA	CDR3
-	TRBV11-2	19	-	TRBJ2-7	TGTGCCAGCAGCACCCACGACCGTCTTGTCTGCAAACACTCCTACGAGCAGTACTTC	CASSTHDRLVCKHSYEQYF
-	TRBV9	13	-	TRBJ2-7	TGTGCCAGCAGCCCAGGACAAGGATACGAGCAGTACTTC	CASSPGQGYEQYF
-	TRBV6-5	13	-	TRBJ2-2	TGTGCCAGCAGTTACTCGAGGGTCGGGGAGCTGTTTTTT	CASSYSRVGELFF
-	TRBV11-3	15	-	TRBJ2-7	TGTGCCAGCAGCTTAGATCCAGGGCCGGGATACGAGCAGTACTTC	CASSLDPGPGYEQYF
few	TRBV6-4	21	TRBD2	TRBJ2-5	TGTGCCAGCAGTGACAGTAGCGGGAGCCGGTGGGGTGGTGTAAAGGAAAAGACCCAGTACTTC	CASSDSSGSRWGGVKEKTQYF
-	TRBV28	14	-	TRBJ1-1	TGTGCCAGCAGTTTACCCAGGGGAAGCACTGAAGCTTTCTTT	CASSLPRGSTEAFF
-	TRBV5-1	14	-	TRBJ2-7	TGCGCCAGCAGCCCCGACAGCGGGACATCCGAGCAGTACTTC	CASSPDSGTSEQYF
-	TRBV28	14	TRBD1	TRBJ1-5	TGTGCCAGCAGTGCCCCAGGGGGCGGGCAGCCCCAGCATTTT	CASSAPGGGQPQHF
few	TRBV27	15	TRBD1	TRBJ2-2	TGTGCCAGCAGTTTGGGGGACAGGGGGCTTTCCCGGCTGTTTTTT	CASSLGDRGLSRLFF
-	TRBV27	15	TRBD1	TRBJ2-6	TGTGCCAGCAGGTGGACAGGGGCTGGGGCCAACGTCCTGACTTTC	CASRWTGAGANVLTF
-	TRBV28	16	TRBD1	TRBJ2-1	TGTGCCAGCAGAATAGGGGGCCAGGGGGCTAAGAATGAGCAGTTCTTC	CASRIGGQGAKNEQFF
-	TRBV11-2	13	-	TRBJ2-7	TGTGCCAGCAGCTTAGCAGAGGGTGGCGAGCAGTACTTC	CASSLAEGGEQYF
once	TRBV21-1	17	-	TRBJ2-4	TGTGCCAGCAGCAAAGAGGACTCGGGGGAGTCCAAAAACATTCAGTACTTC	CASSKEDSGESKNIQYF
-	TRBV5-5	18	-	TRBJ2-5	TGTGCCAGCACCCTGACTAACCCAGGGGAGCGCGGTCAAGAGACCCAGTACTTC	CASTLTNPGERGQETQYF
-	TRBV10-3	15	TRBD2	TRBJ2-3	TGTGCCATCAGTGGGCTAGCGGAAATCACAGATACGCAGTATTTT	CAISGLAEITDTQYF
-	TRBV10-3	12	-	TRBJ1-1	TGTGCCTACGTGGGGGAAAGGGGTGAGTCTTTCTTT	CAYVGERGESFF
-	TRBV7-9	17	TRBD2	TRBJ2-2	TGTGCCAGCAGCTTAGTGTCGGGTCTAGCGGGCACCGGGGAGCTGTTTTTT	CASSLVSGLAGTGELFF
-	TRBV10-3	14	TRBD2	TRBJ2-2	TGTGCCAGCGGACTGCCGGGGGGCACCGGGGAGCTGTTTTTT	CASGLPGGTGELFF
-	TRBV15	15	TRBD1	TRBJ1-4	TGTGCCACCAGCCGTGACAGGGTATCTAATGAAAAACTGTTTTTT	CATSRDRVSNEKLFF
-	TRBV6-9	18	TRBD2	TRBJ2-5	TGTGCCAGCAGTTATTCGACCAGCGGGAGGACCCTGCGAGAGACCCAGTACTTC	CASSYSTSGRTLRETQYF
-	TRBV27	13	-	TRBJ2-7	TGTGCCAGCATACCCAGTGGGAACTACGAGCAGTACTTC	CASIPSGNYEQYF
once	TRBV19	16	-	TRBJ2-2	TGTGCCAGTCGACCAAGGGGGGCAGGGGACACCGGGGAGCTGTTTTTT	CASRPRGAGDTGELFF
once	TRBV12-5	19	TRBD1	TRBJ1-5	TGTGCTAGTGGTTTGGTACGATCGACAGGGCTGTATAGCAATCAGCCCCAGCATTTT	CASGLVRSTGLYSNQPQHF
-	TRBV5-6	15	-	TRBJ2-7	TGTGCCAGCAGCTTGGTGAACAGGAATAGATACGAGCAGTACTTC	CASSLVNRNRYEQYF
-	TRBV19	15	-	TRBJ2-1	TGTGCCAGTAGTATCGATGCGGGACCCTACAATGAGCAGTTCTTC	CASSIDAGPYNEQFF
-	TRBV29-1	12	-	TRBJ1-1	TGCAGCGTTAGACCCCTGAACACTGAAGCTTTCTTT	CSVRPLNTEAFF
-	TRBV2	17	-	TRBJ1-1	TGTGCCAGCAGTGAGACTCTTCCCGGACAGAGGAACACTGAAGCTTTCTTT	CASSETLPGQRNTEAFF
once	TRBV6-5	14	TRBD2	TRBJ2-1	TGTGCCAGCAGTAACTGGCTAGCGGCGGAGGAGCAGTTCTTC	CASSNWLAAEEQFF
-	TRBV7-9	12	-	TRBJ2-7	TGTGCCAGCAGCTTAGTCCCCTACGAGCAGTACTTC	CASSLVPYEQYF
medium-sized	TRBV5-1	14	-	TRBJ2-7	TGCGCCAGCAGCGCAGAACCGGGACTTACCGAGCAGTACTTC	CASSAEPGLTEQYF
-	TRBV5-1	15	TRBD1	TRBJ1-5	TGCGCCAGCAGCTTGGGGCAGGGGGACAATCAGCCCCAGCATTTT	CASSLGQGDNQPQHF
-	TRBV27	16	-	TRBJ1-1	TGTGCCAGCAGTACTACTCTCGGGACCTTCGACACTGAAGCTTTCTTT	CASSTTLGTFDTEAFF
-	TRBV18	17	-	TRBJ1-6	TGTGCCAGCTCACCACAGCCAGGGAGCTCCTATAATTCACCCCTCCACTTT	CASSPQPGSSYNSPLHF
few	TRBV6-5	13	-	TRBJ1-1	TGTGCCAGCAGTGAAACGGAGAACACTGAAGCTTTCTTT	CASSETENTEAFF
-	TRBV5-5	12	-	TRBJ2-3	TGTGCCAGCAGCCCCGTCGGAGATACGCAGTATTTT	CASSPVGDTQYF
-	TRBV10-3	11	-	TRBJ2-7	TGTGCCATCAGCTCGAACTACGAGCAGTACTTC	CAISSNYEQYF
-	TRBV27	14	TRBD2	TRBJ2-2	TGTGCCAGCATGCCTAGCGGGAACACCGGGGAGCTGTTTTTT	CASMPSGNTGELFF
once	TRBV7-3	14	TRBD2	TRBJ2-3	TGTGCCAGCAGTCCTAGCGGGGCGACAGATACGCAGTATTTT	CASSPSGATDTQYF
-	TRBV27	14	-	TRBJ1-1	TGTGCCAGCAGTTCGCTAGGGGAGAACACTGAAGCTTTCTTT	CASSSLGENTEAFF
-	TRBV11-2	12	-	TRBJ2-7	TGTGCCAGCAGCTTAGAAGGGAATTGGCAGTACTTC	CASSLEGNWQYF
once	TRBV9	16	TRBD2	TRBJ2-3	TGTGCCAGCAGCACCCGCCCGACTAGCGGGAAGGATACGCAGTATTTT	CASSTRPTSGKDTQYF
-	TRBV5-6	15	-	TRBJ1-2	TGTGCCAGCAGCCTCAGCCCCCTCGGCAACTATGGCTACACCTTC	CASSLSPLGNYGYTF
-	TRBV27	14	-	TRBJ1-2	TGTGCCAGCAGTTTATCGAGAGGGGACTATGGCTACACCTTC	CASSLSRGDYGYTF
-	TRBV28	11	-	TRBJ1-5	TGTGCCAGCAGCGAACGGCTGGCCCAGCATTTT	CASSERLAQHF